This TCR beta chain was retrieved from a study of blood T cell repertoires in COVID-19. Across the study: PBMCs, B-cell-depleted T cells, or T cells were the source of the cDNA or gDNA that made up the material.

The protocol was immunoSEQ multiplex PCR, while the TCRdb copy is restricted to in-frame clones and leaves out a portion. Of roughly 300,000 clones in the sample, less than 90% were seen once. Everyone who took part was roughly 18 to 89 years old, and they came from about two dozen US areas. V lost 8 bases and J 6 bases, leaving 16 bases between the germline ends. CDR1 MDHEN and CDR2 SYDVKM come from the germline V gene. This CDR3 is built from 13 residues. This sequence joins TRBV28 and TRBJ1-2, with D possibly being TRBD1 (6 bases). The origin of this receptor is a woman younger than 45 who had recovered from COVID-19. Input material: PBMCs or T cells enriched from blood (not recorded which). Here the CDR3 reads CASVTGTYHGYTF. In nucleotides, the CDR3 is TGTGCCAGCGTCACCGGGACATACCATGGCTACACCTTC.